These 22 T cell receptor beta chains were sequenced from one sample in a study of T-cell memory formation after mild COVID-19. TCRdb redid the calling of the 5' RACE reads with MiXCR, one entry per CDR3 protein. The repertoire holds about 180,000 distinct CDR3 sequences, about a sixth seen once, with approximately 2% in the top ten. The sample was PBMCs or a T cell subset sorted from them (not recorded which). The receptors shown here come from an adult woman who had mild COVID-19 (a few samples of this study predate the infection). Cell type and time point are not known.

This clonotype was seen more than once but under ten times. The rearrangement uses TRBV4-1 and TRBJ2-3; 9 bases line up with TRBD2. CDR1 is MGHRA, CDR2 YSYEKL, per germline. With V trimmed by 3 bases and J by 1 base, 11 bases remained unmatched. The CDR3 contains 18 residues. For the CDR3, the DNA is TGCGCCAGCAGCCACACACACGCGGGAGGGGGAGGCACAGATACGCAGTATTTT. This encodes CASSHTHAGGGGTDTQYF.

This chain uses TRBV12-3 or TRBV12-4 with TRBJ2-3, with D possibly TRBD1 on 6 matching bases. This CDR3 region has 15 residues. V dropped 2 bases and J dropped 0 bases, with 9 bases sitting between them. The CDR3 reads CASSLTRGSTDTQYF. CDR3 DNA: TGTGCCAGCAGTTTAACCAGGGGTAGCACAGATACGCAGTATTTT.

The CDR3 DNA reads TGTGCCAGCAGTCGGACTAGCGGGAGGGAGGAGACCCAGTACTTC. It is translated as CASSRTSGREETQYF. The rearrangement links TRBV11-2 to TRBJ2-5, with TRBD2 matching 15 bases. J lost 5 bases, V lost 6 bases, and 4 bases had no gene match. The germline V gene has CDR1 SGHAT and CDR2 FQNNGV. This CDR3 is built from 15 residues.

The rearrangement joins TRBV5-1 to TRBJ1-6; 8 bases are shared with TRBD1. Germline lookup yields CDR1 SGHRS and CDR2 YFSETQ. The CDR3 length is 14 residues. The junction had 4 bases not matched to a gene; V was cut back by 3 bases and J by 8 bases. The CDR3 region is CASSSTQGDSPLHF. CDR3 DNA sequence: TGCGCCAGCAGCTCTACACAGGGGGATTCACCCCTCCACTTT.

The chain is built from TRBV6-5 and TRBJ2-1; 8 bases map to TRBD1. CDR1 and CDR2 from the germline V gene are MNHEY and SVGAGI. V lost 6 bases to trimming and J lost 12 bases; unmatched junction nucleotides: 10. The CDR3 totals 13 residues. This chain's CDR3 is CASRTNHRGWQFF. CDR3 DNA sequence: TGTGCCAGCAGGACAAACCACAGGGGGTGGCAGTTCTTC.

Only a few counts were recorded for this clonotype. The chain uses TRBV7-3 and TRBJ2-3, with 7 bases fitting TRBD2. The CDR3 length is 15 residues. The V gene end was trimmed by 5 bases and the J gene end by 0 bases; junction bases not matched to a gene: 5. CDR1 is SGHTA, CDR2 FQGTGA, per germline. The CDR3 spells CASSPQAGSTDTQYF. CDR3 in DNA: TGTGCCAGCAGCCCCCAAGCGGGAAGCACAGATACGCAGTATTTT.

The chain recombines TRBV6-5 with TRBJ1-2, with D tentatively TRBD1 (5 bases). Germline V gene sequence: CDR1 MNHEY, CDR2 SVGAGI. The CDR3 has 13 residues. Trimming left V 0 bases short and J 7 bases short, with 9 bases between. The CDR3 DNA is TGTGCCAGCAGTTACTCAGGGACGCGTGGCTACACCTTC. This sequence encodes CASSYSGTRGYTF.

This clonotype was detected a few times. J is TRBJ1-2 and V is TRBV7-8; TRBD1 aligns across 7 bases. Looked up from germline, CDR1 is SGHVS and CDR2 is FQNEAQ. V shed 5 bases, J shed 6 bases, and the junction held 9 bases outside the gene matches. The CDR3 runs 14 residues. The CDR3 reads CASSPLWQGDGYTF. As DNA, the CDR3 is TGTGCCAGCAGCCCCCTTTGGCAGGGGGATGGCTACACCTTC.

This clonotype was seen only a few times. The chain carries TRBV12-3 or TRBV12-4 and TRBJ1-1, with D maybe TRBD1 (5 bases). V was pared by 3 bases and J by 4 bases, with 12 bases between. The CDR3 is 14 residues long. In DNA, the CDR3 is TGTGCCAGCAGTTTCTGGGGCGAGGTCACTGAAGCTTTCTTT. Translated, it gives CASSFWGEVTEAFF.

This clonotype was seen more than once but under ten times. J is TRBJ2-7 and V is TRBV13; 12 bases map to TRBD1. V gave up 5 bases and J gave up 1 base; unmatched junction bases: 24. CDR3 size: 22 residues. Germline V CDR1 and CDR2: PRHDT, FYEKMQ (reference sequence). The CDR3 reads CASSLSGTGGFGLGGASYEQYF. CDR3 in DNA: TGTGCCAGCAGCCTATCCGGGACAGGGGGCTTCGGACTGGGCGGAGCGTCCTACGAGCAGTACTTC.

Written as DNA, the CDR3 is TGTGCCAGCAGCGGCCAAGTACTAGATCGGGAGACCCAGTACTTC. Its translation: CASSGQVLDRETQYF. The chain employs TRBV5-4 and TRBJ2-5; the D gene is possibly TRBD2 (5 bases). The CDR3 runs 15 residues. Germline CDR1 and CDR2: SGHNT and YYREEE (reference sequence). V was cut by 4 bases and J by 5 bases, with 18 bases left in between.

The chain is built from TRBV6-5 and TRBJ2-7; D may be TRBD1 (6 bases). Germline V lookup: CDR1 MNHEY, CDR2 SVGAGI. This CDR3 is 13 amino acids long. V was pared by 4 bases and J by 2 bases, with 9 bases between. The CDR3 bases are TGTGCCAGCAGTTGGGGGCAGACCTACGAGCAGTACTTC. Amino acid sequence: CASSWGQTYEQYF.

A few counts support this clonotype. The CDR3 DNA follows: TGTGCCAGCAGCGCCCGAGGGGGGGGCGGGACTAGCGGGAGCATCCGGTACAATGAGCAGTTCTTC. This translates into CASSARGGGGTSGSIRYNEQFF. V gene TRBV27 combines with J gene TRBJ2-1, with TRBD2 identical over 14 bases. The CDR3 is 22 residues long. Trimming cost V 6 bases and J 4 bases; bases outside gene matches: 23. Germline V CDR1 and CDR2: MNHEY, SMNVEV (reference sequence).

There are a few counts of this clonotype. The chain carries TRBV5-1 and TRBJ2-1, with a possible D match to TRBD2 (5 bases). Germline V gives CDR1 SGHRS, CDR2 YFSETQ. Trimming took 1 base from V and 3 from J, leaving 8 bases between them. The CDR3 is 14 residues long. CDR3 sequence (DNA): TGCGCCAGCAGCTTGAGTCGGGGCTACAATGAGCAGTTCTTC. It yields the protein CASSLSRGYNEQFF.

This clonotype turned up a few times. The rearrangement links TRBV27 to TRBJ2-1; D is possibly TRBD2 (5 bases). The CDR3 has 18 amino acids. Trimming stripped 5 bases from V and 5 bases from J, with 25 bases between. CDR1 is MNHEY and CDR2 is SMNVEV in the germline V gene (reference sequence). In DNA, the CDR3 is TGTGCCAGCAGTCACCGGTTGACCTTAACCCGGGGTAACAATGAGCAGTTCTTC. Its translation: CASSHRLTLTRGNNEQFF.

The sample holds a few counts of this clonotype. CDR3 residues: CASSISATGIFYEQYF. The CDR3 region has the DNA TGTGCCAGCAGTATATCGGCGACAGGTATCTTCTACGAGCAGTACTTC. The chain carries TRBV7-2 and TRBJ2-7, with D possibly TRBD1 on 6 matching bases. The CDR3 extends over 16 amino acids. The V end lost 6 bases, the J end lost 3 bases, and 21 bases lay between the germline ends. CDR1 is SGHTA, CDR2 FQGNSA, per germline.

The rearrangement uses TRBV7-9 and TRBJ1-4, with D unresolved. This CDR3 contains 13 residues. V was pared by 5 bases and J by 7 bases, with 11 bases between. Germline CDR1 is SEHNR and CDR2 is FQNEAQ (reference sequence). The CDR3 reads CASSLGPSEKLFF. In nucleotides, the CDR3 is TGTGCCAGCAGCCTCGGTCCCTCTGAAAAACTGTTTTTT.

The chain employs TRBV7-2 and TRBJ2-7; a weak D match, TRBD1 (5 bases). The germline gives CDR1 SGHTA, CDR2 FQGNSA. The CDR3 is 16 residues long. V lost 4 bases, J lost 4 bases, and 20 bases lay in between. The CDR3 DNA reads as TGTGCCAGCAGCTCTCGTCAGGGATTTTCCCTTTACGAGCAGTACTTC. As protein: CASSSRQGFSLYEQYF.

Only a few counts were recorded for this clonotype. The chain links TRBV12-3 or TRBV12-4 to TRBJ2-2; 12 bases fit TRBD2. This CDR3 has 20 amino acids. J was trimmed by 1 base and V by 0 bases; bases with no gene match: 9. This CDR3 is CASSLAARGLAGLNTGELFF. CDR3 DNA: TGTGCCAGCAGTTTAGCCGCCAGAGGACTAGCGGGGTTGAACACCGGGGAGCTGTTTTTT.

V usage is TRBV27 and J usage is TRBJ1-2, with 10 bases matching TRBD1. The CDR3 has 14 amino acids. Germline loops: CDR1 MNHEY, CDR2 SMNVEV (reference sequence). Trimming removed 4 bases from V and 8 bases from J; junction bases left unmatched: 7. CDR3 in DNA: TGTGCCAGCAGTTGGGGACAGGGGACATGGGGCTACACCTTC. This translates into CASSWGQGTWGYTF.

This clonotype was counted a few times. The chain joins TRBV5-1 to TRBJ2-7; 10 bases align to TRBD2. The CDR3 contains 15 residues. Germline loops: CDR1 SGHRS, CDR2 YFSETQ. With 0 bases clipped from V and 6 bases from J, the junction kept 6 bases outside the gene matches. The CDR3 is CASSLEAGGLSEQYF. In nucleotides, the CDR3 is TGCGCCAGCAGCTTGGAAGCGGGGGGGCTCTCCGAGCAGTACTTC.

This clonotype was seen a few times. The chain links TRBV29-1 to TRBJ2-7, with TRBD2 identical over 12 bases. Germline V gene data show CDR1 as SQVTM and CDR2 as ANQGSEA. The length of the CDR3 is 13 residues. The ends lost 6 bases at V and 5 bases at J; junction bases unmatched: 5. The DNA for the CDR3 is TGCAGCGTGCGGGGACTAGCGGGTAACGAGCAGTACTTC. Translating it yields CSVRGLAGNEQYF.